This T cell receptor beta chain came from a study of cytomegalovirus exposure and HLA in healthy donors. Primers included in the PCR were 60 Vbeta and 13 Jbeta primers. Here immunoSEQ multiplex PCR was the method, and the copy in TCRdb shows in-frame clones only, minus some. The sample has some 200,000 clones; roughly 80% are singletons. CDR1 is MNHEY and CDR2 is SVGAGI in the germline V gene. Trimming removed 2 bases from V and 3 bases from J, with 8 bases in between. The CDR3 is made up of 13 amino acids. The chain recombines TRBV6-5 with TRBJ2-7, with D tentatively TRBD2 (6 bases). The source material was PBMCs. The TCR originated in a man aged 35-49 years in good health and CMV-seropositive. CDR3 in amino acids: CASSYGGSYEQYF. In nucleotides, the CDR3 is TGTGCCAGCAGTTACGGGGGGAGCTACGAGCAGTACTTC.